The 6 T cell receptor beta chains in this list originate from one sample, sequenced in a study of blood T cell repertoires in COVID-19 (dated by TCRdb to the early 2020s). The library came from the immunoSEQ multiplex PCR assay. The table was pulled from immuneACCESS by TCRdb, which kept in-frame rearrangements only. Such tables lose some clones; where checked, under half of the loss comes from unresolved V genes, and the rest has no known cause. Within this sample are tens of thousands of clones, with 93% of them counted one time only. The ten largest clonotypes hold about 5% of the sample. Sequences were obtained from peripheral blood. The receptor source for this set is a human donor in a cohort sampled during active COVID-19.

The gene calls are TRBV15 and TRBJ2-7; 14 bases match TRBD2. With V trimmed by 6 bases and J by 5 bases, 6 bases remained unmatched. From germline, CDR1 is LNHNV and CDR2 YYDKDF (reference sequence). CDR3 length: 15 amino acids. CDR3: CATRRLAGGPHEQYF. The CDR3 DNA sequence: TGTGCCACCAGAAGACTAGCGGGAGGGCCACACGAGCAGTACTTC.

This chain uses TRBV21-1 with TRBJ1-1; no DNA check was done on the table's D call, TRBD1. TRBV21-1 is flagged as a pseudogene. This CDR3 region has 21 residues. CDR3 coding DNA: TGTGCCAGCAGCAAAGTAGAGGGGCTACGGGACAGGGACGTTGGGAGGACTGAAGCTTTCTTT. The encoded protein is CASSKVEGLRDRDVGRTEAFF.

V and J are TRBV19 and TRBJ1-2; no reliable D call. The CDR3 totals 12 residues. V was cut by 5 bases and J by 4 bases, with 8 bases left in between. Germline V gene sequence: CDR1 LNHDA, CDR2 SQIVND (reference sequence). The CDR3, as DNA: TGTGCCAGTAGTCCGGGAAGCTATGGCTACACCTTC. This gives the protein CASSPGSYGYTF.

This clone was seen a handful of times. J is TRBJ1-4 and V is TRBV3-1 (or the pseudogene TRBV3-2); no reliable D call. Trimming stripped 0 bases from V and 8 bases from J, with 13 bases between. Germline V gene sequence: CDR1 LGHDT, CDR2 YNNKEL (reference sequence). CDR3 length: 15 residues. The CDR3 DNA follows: TGTGCCAGCAGCCAAGAACCCTACTTTAGCGAAAAACTGTTTTTT. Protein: CASSQEPYFSEKLFF.

The CDR3 is CASSYESDNLRETQYF. The CDR3 DNA follows: TGTGCCAGCAGTTACGAGTCGGACAACCTTAGGGAGACCCAGTACTTC. The chain is built from TRBV6-2 or TRBV6-3 and TRBJ2-5; D perhaps matches TRBD1 (5 bases). Germline V gives CDR1 MNHEY, CDR2 SVGEGT. Trimming shortened V by 2 bases and J by 5 bases, and 18 bases separated the two germline ends. The CDR3 contains 16 residues.

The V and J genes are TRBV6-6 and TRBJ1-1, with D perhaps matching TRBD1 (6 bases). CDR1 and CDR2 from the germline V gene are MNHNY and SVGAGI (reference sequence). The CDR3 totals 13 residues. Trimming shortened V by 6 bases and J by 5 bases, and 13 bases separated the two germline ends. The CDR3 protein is CASRLGGKTEAFF. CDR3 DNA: TGTGCCAGCAGACTAGGGGGTAAGACTGAAGCTTTCTTT.